This T cell receptor beta chain was captured by sequencing in a study of OX40 agonist ivuxolimab in advanced cancers. On the study more broadly: A male proportion of approximately 83% was recorded, with mean age around 60 years and range roughly 23 to 79. Whole-study findings and limits: Fewer expanded clones were found on average in CD4+ than in CD8+ T cells.

About this clone: Antigen specificity is unknown.

Profiling relied on immunoSEQ multiplex PCR, and the TCRdb table lists in-frame clones only, not all of them. This table has about 61,000 clones, around 86% appearing once. Trimming shortened V by 6 bases and J by 4 bases, and 16 bases separated the two germline ends. The CDR3 runs to 15 residues. Germline V gives CDR1 MNHEY, CDR2 SVGAGI. The source was CD4+ or CD8+ T cells sorted from blood, collected in a trial of the OX40 agonist ivuxolimab. The genes are TRBV6-5 and TRBJ1-5; possibly TRBD1 for D (5 bases). The sequence derives from an adult with an advanced solid tumor such as melanoma, head and neck, liver or kidney cancer. The CDR3 bases are TGTGCCAGCAGGCTTTCTGGACAAGCTAATCAGCCCCAGCATTTT. Translating it yields CASRLSGQANQPQHF.